This T cell receptor (beta chain) was profiled in a study of cytomegalovirus exposure and HLA in healthy donors. Amplification used 60 Vbeta primers and 13 Jbeta primers. Sequencing was performed with immunoSEQ multiplex PCR; in TCRdb, only in-frame clones are kept and a portion is missing. This table has about 82,000 clones, roughly four fifths appearing once. General study points: CMV antigen specificity was confirmed in vitro for a few CMV-associated chains.

Germline V gene sequence: CDR1 LNHNV, CDR2 YYDKDF (reference sequence). The CDR3 has 15 residues. Trimming shortened V by 1 base and J by 2 bases, and 10 bases separated the two germline ends. With regard to this clone: As yet, its antigen is unknown.

The source of this sequence is a human donor in good health. Sequenced input: PBMCs. The V call is TRBV15, the J call TRBJ2-3, with a tentative D call TRBD2 (5 bases). CDR3 coding DNA: TGTGCCACCAGCAGAGGACGGCGGGTCACAGATACGCAGTATTTT. Translating it yields CATSRGRRVTDTQYF.